This is a list of T cell receptor beta chains from one sample in a study of blood T cell repertoires in COVID-19. The table came from immunoSEQ multiplex PCR; TCRdb's copy has only in-frame clones and leaves some out. The sample holds approximately 400,000 clones, around nine tenths seen once. The specimen was PBMCs or T cells enriched from blood (not recorded which). These receptors were collected from a young woman who had recovered from COVID-19. Both conserved end residues are part of each CDR3. D genes are given only for firm matches. Where a row states a size, it is once, few, many or the class of an expanded clone; other rows omit it.

length: 11; J: TRBJ1-2; D: TRBD1; V: TRBV30; size: .; DNA: TGTGCCTGGAGCGTAGACAGGGGTGATACCTTC; CDR3: CAWSVDRGDTF
length: 15; J: TRBJ2-7; D: .; V: TRBV5-6; size: .; DNA: TGTGCCAGCAGCTCGAGCCCCCGAGGGACCTACGAGCAGTACTTC; CDR3: CASSSSPRGTYEQYF
length: 15; J: TRBJ1-5; D: TRBD1; V: TRBV28; size: .; DNA: TGTGCCAGCAGTTGGGGACAGGGCGTAAATCAGCCCCAGCATTTT; CDR3: CASSWGQGVNQPQHF
length: 17; J: TRBJ1-1; D: .; V: TRBV18; size: .; DNA: TGTGCCAGCTCACGTGGACAGCCCAACGATCTCAACACTGAAGCTTTCTTT; CDR3: CASSRGQPNDLNTEAFF
length: 12; J: TRBJ2-2; D: .; V: TRBV6-5; size: once; DNA: TGTGCCACCGTCGCGAACACCGGGGAGCTGTTTTTT; CDR3: CATVANTGELFF
length: 14; J: TRBJ1-1; D: .; V: TRBV18; size: .; DNA: TGTGCCAGCTCACTTGGGGGGTTCGGCACTGAAGCTTTCTTT; CDR3: CASSLGGFGTEAFF
length: 17; J: TRBJ2-2; D: .; V: TRBV4-3; size: .; DNA: TGCGCCAGCAGCCAAGGTAAGGGACACCAAGGGACCGGGGAGCTGTTTTTT; CDR3: CASSQGKGHQGTGELFF
length: 12; J: TRBJ1-2; D: .; V: TRBV3-1/TRBV3-2; size: .; DNA: TGTGCCAGCAGCCCGGCGGGTTATGGCTACACCTTC; CDR3: CASSPAGYGYTF
length: 15; J: TRBJ2-7; D: .; V: TRBV19; size: .; DNA: TGTGCCAGTAGTATAGTTGCGCAACGCCCCTACGAGCAGTACTTC; CDR3: CASSIVAQRPYEQYF
length: 14; J: TRBJ2-5; D: TRBD1; V: TRBV27; size: .; DNA: TGTGCCAGTACAGGGGGCCCCAACAGGGAGACCCAGTACTTC; CDR3: CASTGGPNRETQYF
length: 14; J: TRBJ1-5; D: TRBD1; V: TRBV5-1; size: .; DNA: TGCGCCAGCAGCTTGGGGGACAGCCGTCAGCCCCAGCATTTT; CDR3: CASSLGDSRQPQHF
length: 13; J: TRBJ1-2; D: .; V: TRBV7-2; size: .; DNA: TGTGCCAGCAGCTTAAGGGGTGCTTATGGCTACACCTTC; CDR3: CASSLRGAYGYTF
length: 13; J: TRBJ2-3; D: .; V: TRBV29-1; size: few; DNA: TGCAGCGCTCGAACAGGGAACACAGATACGCAGTATTTT; CDR3: CSARTGNTDTQYF
length: 16; J: TRBJ1-6; D: TRBD1; V: TRBV6-1; size: .; DNA: TGTGCCAGCAGTGAATATTCCGGGACAGGGTATTCACCCCTCCACTTT; CDR3: CASSEYSGTGYSPLHF
length: 14; J: TRBJ1-5; D: .; V: TRBV7-6; size: .; DNA: TGTGCCAGCAGCTTGACTGAATCCAATCAGCCCCAGCATTTT; CDR3: CASSLTESNQPQHF
length: 13; J: TRBJ2-3; D: .; V: TRBV7-6; size: .; DNA: TGTGCCAGCAGCTTTTACGGCGGAGATACGCAGTATTTT; CDR3: CASSFYGGDTQYF